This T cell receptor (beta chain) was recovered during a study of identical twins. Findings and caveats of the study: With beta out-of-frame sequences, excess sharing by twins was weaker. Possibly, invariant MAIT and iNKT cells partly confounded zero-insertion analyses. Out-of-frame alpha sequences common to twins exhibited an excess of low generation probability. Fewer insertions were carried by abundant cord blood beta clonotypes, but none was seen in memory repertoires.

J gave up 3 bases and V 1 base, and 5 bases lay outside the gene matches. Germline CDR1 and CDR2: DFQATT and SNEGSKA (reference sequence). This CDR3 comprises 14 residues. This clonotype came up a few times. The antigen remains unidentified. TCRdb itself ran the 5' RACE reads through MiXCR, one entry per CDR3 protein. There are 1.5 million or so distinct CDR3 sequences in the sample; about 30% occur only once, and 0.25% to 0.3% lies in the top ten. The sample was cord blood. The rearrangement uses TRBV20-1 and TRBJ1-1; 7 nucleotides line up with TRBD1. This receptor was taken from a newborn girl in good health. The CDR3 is CSARAPRGDTEAFF. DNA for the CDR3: TGCAGTGCTAGAGCTCCCAGGGGGGACACTGAAGCTTTCTTT.